This T cell receptor beta chain was captured by sequencing in a study of PD-1 blockade in classical Hodgkin lymphoma. Trimming removed 6 bases at V and 5 bases at J, with 17 bases between. The germline gives CDR1 PRHDT, CDR2 FYEKMQ (reference sequence). This CDR3 has 15 residues. All patients relapsed after autologous stem cell transplantation, and brentuximab vedotin exposure varied. Sequenced by immunoSEQ multiplex PCR; TCRdb stores in-frame clones only, minus some. Of around 25,000 clones in the sample, 80% were seen once. This TCR was sampled from a human donor with classical Hodgkin lymphoma. Material: peripheral blood mononuclear cells (PBMCs), obtained at baseline. This chain links TRBV13 with TRBJ2-4, with D perhaps matching TRBD2 (6 bases). In nucleotides, the CDR3 is TGTGCCAGCAGTATCCGGGACTTAGGACAAAACATTCAGTACTTC. It encodes CASSIRDLGQNIQYF.